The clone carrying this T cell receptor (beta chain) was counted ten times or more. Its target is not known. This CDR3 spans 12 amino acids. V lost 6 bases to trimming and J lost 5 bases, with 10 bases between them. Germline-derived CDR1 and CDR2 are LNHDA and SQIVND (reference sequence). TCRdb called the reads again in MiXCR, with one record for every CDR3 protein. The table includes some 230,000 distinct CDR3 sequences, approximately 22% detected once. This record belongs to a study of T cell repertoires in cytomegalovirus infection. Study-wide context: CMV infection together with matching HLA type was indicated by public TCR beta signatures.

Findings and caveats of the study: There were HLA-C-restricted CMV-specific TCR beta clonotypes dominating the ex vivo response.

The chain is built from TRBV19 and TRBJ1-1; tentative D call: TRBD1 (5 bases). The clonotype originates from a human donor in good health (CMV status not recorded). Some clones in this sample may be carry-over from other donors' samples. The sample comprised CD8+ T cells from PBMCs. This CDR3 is CASSRGVTEAFF. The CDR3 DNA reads TGTGCCAGTAGCCGAGGGGTTACTGAAGCTTTCTTT.